This T cell receptor beta chain is drawn from a study of early T cells in non-severe SARS-CoV-2 infection. Turning to the study itself: Sequencing input comprised bulk RNA from unsorted whole blood; chain pairing was not available. Findings and limits, study-wide: Sequences matched to VDJdb favored anti-spike CD8 responses, while private and CD4 specificities were missed.

Individual cDNA molecules received unique molecular identifiers during library preparation. TCRdb processed the 5' RACE reads anew with MiXCR; each CDR3 protein has one entry. The sample holds approximately 50,000 distinct CDR3 sequences, roughly 10% seen once. V was cut by 1 base and J by 6 bases, with 8 bases left in between. The CDR3 has 12 amino acids. The V gene's germline CDR1 is SGHDT and CDR2 YYEEEE. This clonotype was recorded a few times. What it binds is unknown. Sample: whole blood. The source of this sequence is an adult who was a healthcare worker with PCR-confirmed SARS-CoV-2 infection or an uninfected control (not recorded which). The V and J genes are TRBV5-6 and TRBJ2-7, with D perhaps TRBD2 (5 bases). The chain's CDR3 is CASSLSSTEQYF. CDR3 DNA: TGTGCCAGCAGCTTGTCTAGCACCGAGCAGTACTTC.